The 19 T cell receptor beta chains listed next were all sequenced from one sample in a study of CD8+ T cells in alopecia areata. Extraction and reverse transcription of RNA yielded cDNA as the sequencing template. Only in-frame clones appear in the TCRdb table, and some are missing; sequencing was by immunoSEQ multiplex PCR. The top ten clones hold 5.5% to 6% of a sample with some 82,000 clones, about 53% of them seen once. The sequenced sample consisted of NKG2D-high CD8+ T cells sorted from blood. The receptors were gathered from a human donor with alopecia areata.

This chain connects TRBV29-1 to TRBJ2-6; D not certain. V was trimmed by 2 bases and J by 3 bases, leaving 11 bases between them. The germline gives CDR1 SQVTM, CDR2 ANQGSEA. CDR3 length: 15 amino acids. The CDR3 here is CSVEPALGGANVLTF. The CDR3 DNA sequence: TGCAGCGTTGAACCCGCCCTTGGTGGGGCCAACGTCCTGACTTTC.

This clone has just a few counts. The genes are TRBV29-1 and TRBJ2-1, with 7 bases lining up with TRBD2. The CDR3 consists of 14 residues. The ends lost 3 bases at V and 2 bases at J; junction bases unmatched: 4. From germline, CDR1 is SQVTM and CDR2 ANQGSEA. CDR3 loop: CSVDGLAAYNEQFF. DNA of the CDR3: TGCAGCGTTGACGGGCTAGCGGCCTACAATGAGCAGTTCTTC.

This chain connects TRBV2 to TRBJ2-7; D unclear. V was trimmed by 6 bases and J by 3 bases, leaving 6 bases between them. This CDR3 is built from 11 residues. Germline-derived CDR1 and CDR2 are SNHLY and FYNNEI. In DNA, the CDR3 is TGTGCCAGCAGAAACTACTACGAGCAGTACTTC. The encoded protein is CASRNYYEQYF.

The chain has TRBV5-1 and TRBJ1-1; a weak D match, TRBD1 (5 bases). CDR3 length: 12 amino acids. The germline gives CDR1 SGHRS, CDR2 YFSETQ. The V end lost 5 bases, the J end lost 1 base, and 6 bases lay between the germline ends. The CDR3 loop reads CASSTGNTEAFF. CDR3 DNA sequence: TGCGCCAGCAGTACAGGGAACACTGAAGCTTTCTTT. The full variable domain, completed using reference TRBV5-1 and TRBJ1-1, is KAGVTQTPRYLIKTRGQQVTLSCSPISGHRSVSWYQQTPGQGLQFLFEYFSETQRNKGNFPGRFSGRQFSNSRSEMNVSTLELGDSALYLCASSTGNTEAFFGQGTRLTVV.

The chain employs TRBV30 and TRBJ1-2; tentatively, D is TRBD1 (5 bases). The CDR3 sequence is 15 residues long. The germline CDR1 and CDR2 sequences are GTSNPN and SVGIG (reference sequence). V lost 5 bases and J 6 bases, leaving 22 bases between the germline ends. The CDR3 bases are TGTGCCTGGCACCCCCCGGGGGGGGTTTTTCATGGCTACACCTTC. It codes for CAWHPPGGVFHGYTF.

This clone was seen just once. This rearrangement joins TRBV27 to TRBJ1-5; the D is unclear. The V gene lost 5 bases and the J gene lost 1 base, with 15 bases spanning the gap. This CDR3 contains 16 residues. The germline V gene encodes CDR1 MNHEY and CDR2 SMNVEV (reference sequence). CDR3 in DNA: TGTGCCAGCAGTCCCCTCATGGGCGGGAGCAATCAGCCCCAGCATTTT. This codes for CASSPLMGGSNQPQHF.

The sample holds a few counts of this clone. J is TRBJ2-7 and V is TRBV5-1, with D perhaps TRBD2 (6 bases). Trimming pared 4 bases from V and 3 bases from J, leaving 23 bases between. The CDR3 length is 17 residues. Germline-derived CDR1 and CDR2 are SGHRS and YFSETQ. The CDR3 nucleotides are TGCGCCAGCAGCCCGTGGCTAAGTGGCGGGGACTTCTACGAGCAGTACTTC. Protein sequence: CASSPWLSGGDFYEQYF. The whole variable domain, filled in from reference TRBV5-1 and TRBJ2-7, reads KAGVTQTPRYLIKTRGQQVTLSCSPISGHRSVSWYQQTPGQGLQFLFEYFSETQRNKGNFPGRFSGRQFSNSRSEMNVSTLELGDSALYLCASSPWLSGGDFYEQYFGPGTRLTVT.

The V and J genes are TRBV29-1 and TRBJ1-2; 8 bases agree with TRBD1. The CDR3 has 14 amino acids. After removal of 4 bases from V and 3 bases from J, the junction contained 7 bases not matched to a gene. The germline CDR1 and CDR2 sequences are SQVTM and ANQGSEA. The CDR3 here is CSVVGGTGHYGYTF. CDR3 sequence (DNA): TGCAGCGTTGTAGGGGGGACAGGACACTATGGCTACACCTTC. Combining the CDR3 with reference TRBV29-1 and TRBJ1-2 gives the whole variable domain SAVISQKPSRDICQRGTSLTIQCQVDSQVTMMFWYRQQPGQSLTLIATANQGSEATYESGFVIDKFPISRPNLTFSTLTVSNMSPEDSSIYLCSVVGGTGHYGYTFGSGTRLTVV.

In its sample, this clone was seen a few times. The chain links TRBV7-9 to TRBJ2-1; a possible D gene is TRBD1 (6 bases). The CDR3 runs to 15 residues. V was clipped by 5 bases and J by 2 bases, with 13 bases between them. The V gene's germline CDR1 is SEHNR and CDR2 FQNEAQ (reference sequence). CDR3 residues: CASSPQGRTYNEQFF. DNA for the CDR3: TGTGCCAGCAGCCCACAGGGTAGGACCTACAATGAGCAGTTCTTC.

The J gene is TRBJ2-1, the V gene TRBV28; 7 bases agree with TRBD1. The CDR3 spans 17 residues. In germline, CDR1 is MDHEN, CDR2 SYDVKM. V lost 6 bases and J lost 5; bases outside the gene matches: 16. CDR3 coding DNA: TGTGCCAGCAGCCCCCCAGAGGGGGCGCTTTTTGACAATGAGCAGTTCTTC. This sequence encodes CASSPPEGALFDNEQFF.

This clone was detected a few times. The V call is TRBV29-1, the J call TRBJ2-1; D not certain. V was cut by 0 bases and J by 6 bases, with 12 bases left in between. CDR3 length: 14 amino acids. In germline, CDR1 is SQVTM, CDR2 ANQGSEA. The CDR3, as DNA: TGCAGCGTTGAAGATGTAGGAGCGTTCAATGAGCAGTTCTTC. It codes for CSVEDVGAFNEQFF.

This sequence joins TRBV18 and TRBJ2-1; TRBD1 matches 10 bases. The germline gives CDR1 KGHSH, CDR2 LQKENI. CDR3 length: 15 amino acids. Trimming took 3 bases from V and 2 from J; bases not matched to a gene: 1. The chain's CDR3 is CASSPTGGAYNEQFF. The DNA for the CDR3 is TGTGCCAGCTCACCGACAGGGGGCGCCTACAATGAGCAGTTCTTC.

There are a few counts of this clone. This chain uses TRBV29-1 with TRBJ2-2, with D perhaps matching TRBD1 or TRBD2 (5 bases each). Trimming removed 7 bases from V and 7 bases from J, with 16 bases in between. The germline V gene has CDR1 SQVTM and CDR2 ANQGSEA. The CDR3 covers 13 residues. The CDR3 here is CSAGDRGYGELFF. CDR3 DNA sequence: TGCAGCGCCGGGGACCGCGGGTACGGGGAGCTGTTTTTT.

This rearrangement joins TRBV28 to TRBJ2-1, with TRBD1 matching 9 bases. V trimming: 5 bases; J trimming: 1 base; junction bases outside the gene matches: 6. CDR1 is MDHEN, CDR2 SYDVKM, per germline. The CDR3 is 16 residues long. This CDR3 is CASSQDRGVSYNEQFF. The CDR3 DNA reads TGTGCCAGCAGTCAAGACAGGGGGGTGTCCTACAATGAGCAGTTCTTC.

There are a few counts of this clone. This chain's CDR3 is CASSPGLVGETQYF. The CDR3 bases are TGTGCCAGCAGCCCAGGACTAGTTGGGGAGACCCAGTACTTC. The chain employs TRBV27 and TRBJ2-5; 7 bases agree with TRBD2. CDR1 and CDR2 from the germline V gene are MNHEY and SMNVEV (reference sequence). The length of the CDR3 is 14 residues. With 6 bases clipped from V and 5 bases from J, the junction kept 9 bases outside the gene matches.

The chain links TRBV5-1 to TRBJ2-5; D possibly corresponds to TRBD2 (6 bases). V lost 3 bases and J lost 9, with 12 bases in between. There are 12 residues in the CDR3. Germline V gives CDR1 SGHRS, CDR2 YFSETQ. The CDR3 here is CASSWEEAPQYF. The CDR3 DNA is TGCGCCAGCAGCTGGGAGGAGGCCCCCCAGTACTTC.

The rearrangement links TRBV4-1 to TRBJ1-2, with D hard to call. V was shortened by 7 bases and J by 7 bases, with 16 bases between the two germline ends. The CDR3 length is 13 residues. Germline V CDR1 and CDR2: MGHRA, YSYEKL. CDR3 loop: CASTPNPGAGYTF. The CDR3 nucleotides are TGCGCCAGCACCCCCAATCCGGGCGCTGGCTACACCTTC.

This chain's CDR3 is CASSPGGIQYF. The CDR3 DNA follows: TGTGCCAGCTCCCCGGGCGGCATTCAGTACTTC. The chain links TRBV18 to TRBJ2-4; no clear D. The CDR3 loop spans 11 amino acids. The V gene lost 6 bases and the J gene lost 9 bases, with 9 bases spanning the gap. CDR1 is KGHSH and CDR2 is LQKENI in the germline V gene.

Concerning this clone itself: The same CDR3 also results from other DNA sequences found in this sample. The chain has TRBV27 and TRBJ2-7; unclear D gene. The V and J ends lost 5 bases and 0 bases respectively, with 5 bases between them. There are 12 residues in the CDR3. Per germline, CDR1 MNHEY and CDR2 SMNVEV (reference sequence). The CDR3 is CASSPGSYEQYF. The CDR3 DNA reads as TGTGCCAGCAGTCCGGGCTCCTACGAGCAGTACTTC.